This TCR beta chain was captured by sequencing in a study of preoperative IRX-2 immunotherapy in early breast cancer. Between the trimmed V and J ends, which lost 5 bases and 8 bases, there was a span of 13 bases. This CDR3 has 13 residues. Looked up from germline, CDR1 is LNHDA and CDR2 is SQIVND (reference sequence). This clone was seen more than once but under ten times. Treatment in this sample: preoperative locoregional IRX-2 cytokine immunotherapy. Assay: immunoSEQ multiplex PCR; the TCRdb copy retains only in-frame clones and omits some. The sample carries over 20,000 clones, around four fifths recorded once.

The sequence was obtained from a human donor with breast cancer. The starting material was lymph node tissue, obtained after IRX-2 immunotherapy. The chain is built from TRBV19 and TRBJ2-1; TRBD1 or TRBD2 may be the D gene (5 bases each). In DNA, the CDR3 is TGTGCCAGTAGTTCGTCGGGGCGAGATGAGCAGTTCTTC. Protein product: CASSSSGRDEQFF.